Below are 10 T cell receptor beta chains sequenced from a single sample in a study of T cells after posttransplantation cyclophosphamide. Profiled with immunoSEQ multiplex PCR; TCRdb holds only in-frame clones, not every one. The top ten clones hold 15% to 20% of a sample with about 5,000 clones, around 82% of them seen once. Treatment was busulfan-fludarabine conditioning, a marrow graft, and cyclophosphamide on days +3 and +4. This specimen was PBMCs, taken 86 days after allogeneic stem cell transplant with posttransplant cyclophosphamide. All receptors come from a male patient aged 45-60 years who received an allogeneic stem cell transplant from an unrelated donor, was CMV-positive, and had acute GVHD only. Certain T cells may be donor cells from the graft.

This clone was seen just once. The chain combines TRBV18 with TRBJ1-5; the D is unclear. V was clipped by 2 bases and J by 1 base, with 6 bases between them. The CDR3 is 14 residues long. From germline, CDR1 is KGHSH and CDR2 LQKENI. This CDR3 is CASSPGRSNQPQHF. The CDR3, as DNA: TGTGCCAGCTCACCAGGGAGGAGCAATCAGCCCCAGCATTTT.

The chain links TRBV2 to TRBJ2-1; 11 bases agree with TRBD2. Germline V gene lookup returns CDR1 SNHLY and CDR2 FYNNEI. CDR3 size: 15 residues. V was clipped by 6 bases and J by 6 bases; unmatched bases: 7. CDR3 amino acids: CASSVAGGLGNEQFF. CDR3 DNA sequence: TGTGCCAGCAGCGTAGCGGGAGGGCTCGGCAATGAGCAGTTCTTC.

This clone is large by share. V gene TRBV7-9 combines with J gene TRBJ2-1, with D possibly TRBD1 on 5 matching bases. The ends were cut back, 2 bases at V and 8 bases at J, with 16 bases in the middle. CDR1 and CDR2 (germline): SEHNR, FQNEAQ (reference sequence). The CDR3 spans 15 residues. CDR3 DNA: TGTGCCAGCAGCTTATGGCAGGGTAGTGGAGATGAGCAGTTCTTC. This codes for CASSLWQGSGDEQFF.

This clone was seen once. This chain uses TRBV5-4 with TRBJ1-1; no clear D. CDR3 length: 12 amino acids. Trimming left V 7 bases short and J 3 bases short, with 10 bases between. Germline V gene data show CDR1 as SGHNT and CDR2 as YYREEE (reference sequence). DNA for the CDR3: TGTGCCAGCTCAACTCTCGACACTGAAGCTTTCTTT. Its translation is CASSTLDTEAFF.

J is TRBJ2-7 and V is TRBV7-9; 8 bases are a match to TRBD1. In germline, CDR1 is SEHNR, CDR2 FQNEAQ (reference sequence). With 1 base clipped from V and 3 bases from J, the junction kept 5 bases outside the gene matches. This CDR3 contains 15 residues. CDR3 in amino acids: CASSLEVDRVYEQYF. In nucleotides, the CDR3 is TGTGCCAGCAGCTTAGAAGTGGACAGGGTCTACGAGCAGTACTTC.

The V gene is TRBV18, the J gene TRBJ1-6; D ambiguous. The V gene lost 5 bases and the J gene lost 0 bases, with 8 bases spanning the gap. Germline V gene sequence: CDR1 KGHSH, CDR2 LQKENI. This CDR3 is built from 15 residues. CDR3 in amino acids: CASSVGSSYNSPLHF. CDR3 bases: TGTGCCAGCTCAGTAGGGAGCTCCTATAATTCACCCCTCCACTTT. Filled out from reference TRBV18 and TRBJ1-6, the complete variable domain reads NAGVMQNPRHLVRRRGQEARLRCSPMKGHSHVYWYRQLPEEGLKFMVYLQKENIIDESGMPKERFSAEFPKEGPSILRIQQVVRGDSAAYFCASSVGSSYNSPLHFGNGTRLTVT.

This clone was observed a handful of times. The genes are TRBV7-9 and TRBJ2-4, with 7 bases matching TRBD1. In germline, CDR1 is SEHNR, CDR2 FQNEAQ (reference sequence). The CDR3 is 15 amino acids. V trimming: 3 bases; J trimming: 3 bases; junction bases outside the gene matches: 5. CDR3 in DNA: TGTGCCAGCAGCTTCCTCTCAGGGGGCAAAAACATTCAGTACTTC. This encodes CASSFLSGGKNIQYF.

V gene TRBV7-3 combines with J gene TRBJ2-7; D might be TRBD1 (6 bases). With 4 bases removed from V and 4 bases from J, the gap between germline ends came to 17 bases. The germline gives CDR1 SGHTA, CDR2 FQGTGA. The CDR3 loop spans 15 amino acids. The CDR3 sequence: CASSSQQGAGYEQYF. The CDR3 bases are TGTGCCAGCAGCTCCCAACAGGGTGCGGGTTACGAGCAGTACTTC.

V and J are TRBV27 and TRBJ2-2, with 9 bases lining up with TRBD2. Germline loops: CDR1 MNHEY, CDR2 SMNVEV (reference sequence). The CDR3 covers 14 residues. Unmatched junction bases numbered 6, after V lost 11 bases and J lost 2 bases. CDR3: CAGRLAANTGELFF. The CDR3 DNA is TGTGCCGGCCGACTAGCGGCAAACACCGGGGAGCTGTTTTTT.

J is TRBJ2-7 and V is TRBV5-6, with 11 bases identical to TRBD1. The ends lost 0 bases at V and 1 base at J; junction bases unmatched: 6. The CDR3 contains 17 residues. Germline V lookup: CDR1 SGHDT, CDR2 YYEEEE. CDR3 region: CASSLDTDRGPSYEQYF. The CDR3 coding sequence is TGTGCCAGCAGCTTGGACACGGACAGGGGGCCTTCCTACGAGCAGTACTTC.